The text below deals with one TCR beta chain. The sample comes from a study of kidney transplant recipient with SARS-CoV-2 infection. TCRdb ran MiXCR on the reads and lists one entry per CDR3 protein. The sample lists under 300,000 distinct CDR3 sequences; more than 25% were seen once. The material was a blood sample, obtained at baseline and between days 110 and 120 from a kidney transplant recipient. The receptor comes from a young adult male patient who had COVID-19 and was a kidney transplant recipient. These T cells may partly come from the graft donor.

CDR3 sequence (DNA): TGTGCCAGCAGCCTAAGAAATCGACAGGGGAAGGGCTACACCTTC. As protein: CASSLRNRQGKGYTF. V is TRBV5-4 and J is TRBJ1-2; 8 bases fit TRBD1. V shed 4 bases, J shed 8 bases, and the junction held 13 bases outside the gene matches. The CDR3 spans 15 residues. Germline V gene sequence: CDR1 SGHNT, CDR2 YYREEE (reference sequence). The entire variable domain, with the rest obtained from reference TRBV5-4 and TRBJ1-2, is as follows: ETGVTQSPTHLIKTRGQQVTLRCSSQSGHNTVSWYQQALGQGPQFIFQYYREEENGRGNFPPRFSGLQFPNYSSELNVNALELDDSALYLCASSLRNRQGKGYTFGSGTRLTVV.